The next 6 T cell receptor beta chains were all read from a single sample in a study of chemoradiotherapy in HPV16-positive cancers. Clones were sequenced by immunoSEQ multiplex PCR, and TCRdb holds only the in-frame ones, with some missing. The sample lists over a thousand clones, over 80% occurring once. Specimen: tumor tissue, collected from a patient who underwent chemoradiotherapy. The receptors were gathered from a human donor with HPV-associated anogenital cancer.

V gene TRBV7-3 combines with J gene TRBJ2-7; 11 bases agree with TRBD2. The trim removed 5 bases at V and 6 bases at J, leaving 3 bases unmatched. The CDR3 runs to 13 residues. Germline V gene sequence: CDR1 SGHTA, CDR2 FQGTGA. The CDR3 sequence: CASSQLAGVEQYF. Here the CDR3 DNA reads TGTGCCAGCAGCCAACTAGCGGGGGTCGAGCAGTACTTC.

This rearrangement joins TRBV4-2 to TRBJ1-1; 10 nucleotides agree with TRBD1. In germline, CDR1 is LGHNA, CDR2 YNFKEQ. Unmatched junction bases numbered 7, after V lost 1 base and J lost 5 bases. The CDR3 runs 16 residues. The CDR3 loop is CASSQVGGQGLTEAFF. CDR3 in DNA: TGTGCCAGCAGCCAAGTGGGGGGACAGGGGTTGACTGAAGCTTTCTTT.

This sequence joins TRBV7-2 and TRBJ2-1, with D possibly TRBD2 on 6 matching bases. Germline V gives CDR1 SGHTA, CDR2 FQGNSA. V was cut by 5 bases and J by 3 bases, with 17 bases left in between. CDR3 length: 16 amino acids. The CDR3 region is CASSRSHDGGYNEQFF. The DNA for the CDR3 is TGTGCCAGCAGCCGGTCCCACGACGGGGGCTACAATGAGCAGTTCTTC. The whole variable domain, filled in from reference TRBV7-2 and TRBJ2-1, reads GAGVSQSPSNKVTEKGKDVELRCDPISGHTALYWYRQSLGQGLEFLIYFQGNSAPDKSGLPSDRFSAERTGGSVSTLTIQRTQQEDSAVYLCASSRSHDGGYNEQFFGPGTRLTVL.

This chain connects TRBV4-1 to TRBJ2-3; D remains unclear. V gave up 0 bases and J gave up 5 bases, with 0 bases separating them. This CDR3 contains 11 residues. Germline values: CDR1 MGHRA, CDR2 YSYEKL. The CDR3 region is CASSQEDTQYF. The DNA of the CDR3 is TGCGCCAGCAGCCAAGAAGATACGCAGTATTTT.

The count of this clone is one. The gene calls are TRBV7-2 and TRBJ1-1; tentatively, D is TRBD1 (5 bases). The CDR3 runs to 13 residues. Germline lookup yields CDR1 SGHTA and CDR2 FQGNSA. V lost 3 bases to trimming and J lost 4 bases, with 9 bases between them. CDR3 amino acids: CASSFQGSTEAFF. DNA for the CDR3: TGTGCCAGCAGCTTTCAGGGAAGCACTGAAGCTTTCTTT. Combining the CDR3 with reference TRBV7-2 and TRBJ1-1 gives the whole variable domain GAGVSQSPSNKVTEKGKDVELRCDPISGHTALYWYRQSLGQGLEFLIYFQGNSAPDKSGLPSDRFSAERTGGSVSTLTIQRTQQEDSAVYLCASSFQGSTEAFFGQGTRLTVV.

The J gene is TRBJ1-5, the V gene TRBV5-6, with D possibly TRBD1 on 5 matching bases. Germline CDR1 SGHDT, CDR2 YYEEEE. The V end was cut by 2 bases, the J end by 0 bases, with 12 bases between. The CDR3 is made up of 16 amino acids. The CDR3 bases are TGTGCCAGCAGCTTTGGGGGGGGTTATAGCAATCAGCCCCAGCATTTT. Translated: CASSFGGGYSNQPQHF.